Listed below are T cell receptor beta chains from one sample, sequenced in a study of blood T cell repertoires in COVID-19. Only in-frame clones appear in the TCRdb table, and some are missing; sequencing was by immunoSEQ multiplex PCR. The profile shows 150,000 or so clones, roughly 79% of them singletons. The sample comprised peripheral blood. The source of these receptors is a woman of 80 years or more with acute or convalescent COVID-19. The CDR3 runs from the conserved cysteine through the conserved F or W. A D gene is named only where the DNA matches it firmly. Only some rows state a clone size, as once, few, many or a class for expanded clones.

CASRRESYEQYF,TGTGCCAGCAGGCGGGAGTCGTACGAGCAGTACTTC,TRBV2,TRBD2,NA,TRBJ2-7
CASSTGTKGTQYF,TGTGCCAGTAGTACCGGGACTAAGGGTACGCAGTATTTT,TRBV19,TRBD2,few,TRBJ2-3
CASSPLPIPGQGLFF,TGTGCCAGCAGCCCCCTCCCGATACCGGGACAGGGGCTGTTCTTC,TRBV14,TRBD1,NA,TRBJ2-1
CASSPGQAYGEQYF,TGTGCCAGCAGCCCGGGACAGGCTTATGGGGAGCAGTACTTC,TRBV7-2,TRBD1,many,TRBJ2-7
CATSSHGQPGNTIYF,TGTGCCACCAGCAGTCACGGACAGCCTGGAAACACCATATATTTT,TRBV15,NA,NA,TRBJ1-3
CSASTSGRSGTYEQYF,TGCAGTGCTAGTACTAGCGGGAGAAGTGGAACCTACGAGCAGTACTTC,TRBV20-1,TRBD2,NA,TRBJ2-7
CASSPRQGAQYEQYF,TGTGCCAGCAGCCCACGACAGGGGGCGCAATACGAGCAGTACTTC,TRBV5-4,TRBD1,NA,TRBJ2-7
CASSFPQGALAGELFF,TGTGCCAGCAGTTTCCCGCAGGGGGCGCTGGCCGGGGAGCTGTTTTTT,TRBV28,TRBD1,NA,TRBJ2-2
CASSPRTSGTFRDTGELFF,TGCGCCAGCAGCCCTAGGACTAGCGGGACCTTCAGAGACACCGGGGAGCTGTTTTTT,TRBV4-1,TRBD2,NA,TRBJ2-2
CASSLTSEQYF,TGTGCCAGCAGCCTGACTAGCGAGCAGTACTTC,TRBV7-2,NA,NA,TRBJ2-7
CSPGGGLTDTQYF,TGCAGCCCGGGTGGCGGACTCACAGATACGCAGTATTTT,TRBV29-1,NA,NA,TRBJ2-3
CASSKMASGPFEQYF,TGTGCCAGTAGTAAAATGGCTAGCGGCCCTTTCGAGCAGTACTTC,TRBV19,TRBD2,NA,TRBJ2-7
CASSPPLGSRSYNSPLHF,TGTGCCAGCTCACCACCGCTGGGCTCCAGATCCTATAATTCACCCCTCCACTTT,TRBV18,NA,NA,TRBJ1-6
CASRFDRGTDTQYF,TGTGCCAGCAGGTTCGACAGGGGCACAGATACGCAGTATTTT,TRBV5-5,TRBD1,NA,TRBJ2-3
CASSYLRDRNYEQYF,TGTGCCAGCAGTTACCTCCGGGACAGAAACTACGAGCAGTACTTC,TRBV27,TRBD1,few,TRBJ2-7
CASKRDRVQFF,TGTGCCAGTAAACGGGACAGGGTGCAGTTCTTC,TRBV2,TRBD1,once,TRBJ2-1
CATQLEGAAGNTIYF,TGTGCCACCCAGCTGGAGGGGGCGGCTGGAAACACCATATATTTT,TRBV19,TRBD1,few,TRBJ1-3
CASSEGQDPRGEQYF,TGTGCCAGCAGCGAGGGACAGGACCCTCGAGGGGAGCAGTACTTC,TRBV7-2,TRBD1,NA,TRBJ2-7
CASSDLAGGLNSYEQYF,TGTGCCAGCAGTGATTTAGCGGGAGGACTTAACTCCTACGAGCAGTACTTC,TRBV6-1,TRBD2,NA,TRBJ2-7
CASSQGSTPSTDTQYF,TGTGCCAGCAGCCAAGGTTCTACGCCGAGCACAGATACGCAGTATTTT,TRBV4-2,NA,NA,TRBJ2-3
CASSLALANYNEQFF,TGTGCCAGCAGCTTAGCGTTGGCAAACTACAATGAGCAGTTCTTC,TRBV11-1,NA,once,TRBJ2-1
CASSLVSSSVVLNTGELFF,TGTGCCAGCAGCTTGGTCAGCAGCAGCGTCGTTTTAAACACCGGGGAGCTGTTTTTT,TRBV5-8,NA,once,TRBJ2-2
CASSFVQGGYGYTF,TGCGCCAGCAGCTTCGTCCAGGGAGGGTATGGCTACACCTTC,TRBV5-1,NA,NA,TRBJ1-2